This T cell receptor beta chain originates from a study of T cells in Graves' hyperthyroidism and ophthalmopathy (dated by TCRdb to about 2019). In the study overall: Peripheral blood samples were taken at the time of initial diagnosis, prior to any treatment. TCR V-J signatures able to tell the groups apart were searched for in a discovery cohort of around 95 patients, of whom around 42 had Graves' ophthalmopathy and roughly 58 had stable Graves' hyperthyroidism. An independent validation cohort of around 19 hyperthyroidism patients and over 15 patients who later progressed to ophthalmopathy tested prospective prediction of ophthalmopathy. The approximately 100 discovery patients were randomly divided into training and test sets at a 7:3 ratio. In addition, the study compared T-cell repertoires in thyroid tissue and in blood from roughly six Graves' hyperthyroidism patients. Once sampling was done, hyperthyroidism patients were given methimazole at a starting dose of 30 mg daily, whereas ophthalmopathy patients were given high-dose intravenous methylprednisolone. TCR Vbeta CDR3 sequencing of 130 to 150 peripheral blood samples (43 ophthalmopathy, roughly 72 hyperthyroidism and around 17 progressor patients) is reported in the paper. The paper's findings and limits, for the study overall: Ophthalmopathy was separated from stable hyperthyroidism by a 13 V-J signature model, with approximately 90% sensitivity and approximately 81% specificity obtained in cross-validation and 80%/75% obtained in testing. In validation, the model predicted progression to ophthalmopathy with over 60% sensitivity and 72% to 75% specificity, a median of about 6.7 months before onset. Sample size was not statistically predetermined, and investigators were not blinded to group allocation. Most expanded thyroid clonotypes (frequency above 0.001) were also found in blood, which suggests that blood repertoires may mirror thyroid immune responses.

TCR beta CDR3 regions were amplified from RNA transcripts. For the first round of RT-PCR on the TCR CDR3, the HTBI primer set was used together with the Qiagen OneStep RT-PCR kit. A second multiplex PCR round built the libraries, followed by size selection and purification. Libraries were sequenced paired-end with 100 bp reads on an Illumina HiSeq2000. Per the original workflow: SOAPnuke was used to process the raw data, removing reads that contained adapters or uncalled bases, had a mean Phred below 15, or lacked an exact match to the constant primer or identifier. COPE v1.2.5 was used to merge the high-quality paired reads, and each unique nucleotide sequence was defined as a clonotype. MiTCR v1.1 was used to align clonotypes to the IMGT TRBV, TRBD and TRBJ reference segments. Analysis was restricted to V-J combinations with a frequency above 0.0001, which covered about 99% of repertoires. A TCS score was defined as the ratio of F50 (clonal expansion) to E x V (chaos), with BLOSUM62-based TCRdist applied between CDR3 peptides within each V-J. Welch's t-statistics and random forest reduced approximately 520 V-J features to 13, which were used in a naive Bayes classifier (R e1071). The similarity between thyroid and blood repertoires was quantified using the Morisita-Horn index. TCRdb itself trimmed the public reads at Q25 with fastp, ran MiXCR and retained productive beta chains. Identical CDR3 protein sequences are pooled into one entry, listed with their most common genes and DNA. TCRdb, not the authors, supplied the V and J calls. This sample lists approximately 610,000 distinct CDR3 sequences; roughly 14% were detected once. The top ten clonotypes cover about 4% of the sample.

This clonotype was picked up many times. Its antigen specificity is not known. Per-base quality was not reported, and no clone a single base away is much larger than it. The germline V gene (reference sequence) sets CDR1 to PRHDT and CDR2 to FYEKMQ. The CDR3 sequence holds 16 residues, the cysteine and phenylalanine included. Only the CDR3 portion is preserved as DNA: 48 bases, with reading frame beginning at the first base. For this chain, trimming is 5 bases at the V end and 2 bases at the J end, and the number of junction bases without a gene match is 10. In the ophthalmopathy patients, disease was moderately to severely active, with a Clinical Activity Score of 3 or more, a NOSPECS grade of 4 or more, and a duration of less than 3 months. Exclusion was applied to patients with uncontrolled infections, other autoimmune diseases, pregnancy or lactation. Diagnoses were established on the basis of clinical symptoms, serum thyroxine and TRAb, thyroid ultrasound, and orbital computed tomography. PBMCs were separated from under 11 ml of fresh peripheral blood using Ficoll-Paque density gradient centrifugation. Total RNA was extracted using Trizol reagent, and RNA quality was assessed on an Agilent 2100 Bioanalyzer.

The chain was built from TRBV13 and TRBJ2-7, with TRBD2 identical over 9 junction bases. The clonotype originates from a woman in her 40s with Graves' ophthalmopathy. Sequenced input: blood. CDR3 sequence: CASSQMTSGTPYEQYF. The DNA sequence is given as TGTGCCAGCAGCCAGATGACTAGCGGCACTCCCTACGAGCAGTACTTC.